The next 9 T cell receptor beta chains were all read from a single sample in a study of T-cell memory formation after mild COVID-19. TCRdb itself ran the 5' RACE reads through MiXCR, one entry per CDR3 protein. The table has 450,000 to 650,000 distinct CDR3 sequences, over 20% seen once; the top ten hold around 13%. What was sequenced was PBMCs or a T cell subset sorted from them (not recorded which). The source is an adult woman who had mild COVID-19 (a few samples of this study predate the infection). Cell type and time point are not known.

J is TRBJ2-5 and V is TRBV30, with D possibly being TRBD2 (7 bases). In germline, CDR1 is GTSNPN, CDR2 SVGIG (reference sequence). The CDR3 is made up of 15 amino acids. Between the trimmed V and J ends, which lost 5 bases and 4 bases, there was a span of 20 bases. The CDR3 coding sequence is TGTGCCTGGGGGGAGGGGGGACTACGATCAGAGACCCAGTACTTC. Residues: CAWGEGGLRSETQYF.

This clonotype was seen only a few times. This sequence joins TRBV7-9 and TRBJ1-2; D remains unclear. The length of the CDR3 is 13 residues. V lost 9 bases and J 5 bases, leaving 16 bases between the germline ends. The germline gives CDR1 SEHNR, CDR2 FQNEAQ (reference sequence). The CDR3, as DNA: TGTGCCAGTAAACCGGGAATTGAATATGGCTACACCTTC. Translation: CASKPGIEYGYTF.

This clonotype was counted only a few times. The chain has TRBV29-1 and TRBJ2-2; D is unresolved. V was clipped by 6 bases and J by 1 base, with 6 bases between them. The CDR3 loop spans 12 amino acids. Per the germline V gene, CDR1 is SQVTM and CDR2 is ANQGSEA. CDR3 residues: CSVELNTGELFF. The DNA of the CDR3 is TGCAGCGTGGAGTTGAACACCGGGGAGCTGTTTTTT.

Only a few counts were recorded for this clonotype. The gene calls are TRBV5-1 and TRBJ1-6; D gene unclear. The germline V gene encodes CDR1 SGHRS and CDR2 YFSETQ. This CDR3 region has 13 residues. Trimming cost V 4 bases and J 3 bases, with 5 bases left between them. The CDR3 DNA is TGCGCCAGCAGCCTTTACTATAATTCACCCCTCCACTTT. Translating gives CASSLYYNSPLHF.

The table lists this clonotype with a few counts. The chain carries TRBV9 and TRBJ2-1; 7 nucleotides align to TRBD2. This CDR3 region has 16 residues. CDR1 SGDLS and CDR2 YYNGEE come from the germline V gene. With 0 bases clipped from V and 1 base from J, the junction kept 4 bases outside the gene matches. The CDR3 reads CASSVVGAGSYNEQFF. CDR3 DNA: TGTGCCAGCAGCGTAGTGGGAGCGGGATCCTACAATGAGCAGTTCTTC.

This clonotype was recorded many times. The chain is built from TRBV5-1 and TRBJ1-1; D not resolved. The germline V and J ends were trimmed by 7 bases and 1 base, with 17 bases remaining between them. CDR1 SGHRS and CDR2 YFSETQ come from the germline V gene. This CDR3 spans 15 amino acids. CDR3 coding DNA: TGCGCCAGCCTCCATGGGTCGACATCGAACACTGAAGCTTTCTTT. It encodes CASLHGSTSNTEAFF.

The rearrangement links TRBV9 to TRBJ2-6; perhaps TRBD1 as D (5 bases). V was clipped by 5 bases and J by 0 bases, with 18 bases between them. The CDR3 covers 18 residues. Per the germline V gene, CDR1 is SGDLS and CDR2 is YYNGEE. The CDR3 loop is CASRQGVPPFSGANVLTF. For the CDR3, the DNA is TGTGCCAGCAGACAAGGGGTGCCACCGTTCTCTGGGGCCAACGTCCTGACTTTC.

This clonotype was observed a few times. CDR3 amino acids: CASSPPPGLAGGDTQYF. CDR3 DNA: TGTGCCAGCAGCCCCCCGCCCGGACTAGCGGGAGGAGATACGCAGTATTTT. The V call is TRBV7-9, the J call TRBJ2-3, with 14 bases that match TRBD2. In germline, CDR1 is SEHNR, CDR2 FQNEAQ (reference sequence). Trimming cost V 5 bases and J 5 bases; bases outside gene matches: 9. This CDR3 has 17 residues.

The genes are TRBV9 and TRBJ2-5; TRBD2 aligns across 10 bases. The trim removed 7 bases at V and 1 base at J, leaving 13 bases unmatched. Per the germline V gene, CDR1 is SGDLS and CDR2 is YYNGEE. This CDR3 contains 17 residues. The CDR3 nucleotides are TGTGCCAGCGCCAGCGGGGGGGCACGATCGGTCCAAGAGACCCAGTACTTC. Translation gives CASASGGARSVQETQYF.